What follows are 9 T cell receptor beta chains derived from one specimen sequenced in a study of T cells in Graves' hyperthyroidism and ophthalmopathy. RNA transcripts were the template for amplifying TCR beta CDR3 regions. The HTBI primer set served for first-round RT-PCR of the TCR CDR3. One entry per CDR3 protein results from TCRdb running MiXCR on the multiplex PCR reads. The table records 500,000 to 800,000 distinct CDR3 sequences, more than 14% of them present only once. Sequenced sample: blood. These receptors were taken from a woman in her 50s with Graves' ophthalmopathy.

A note on this clonotype: Given a much more abundant clone one base away, this may be a read error. This sequence joins TRBV20-1 and TRBJ2-7; D is unclear. Looked up from germline, CDR1 is DFQATT and CDR2 is SNEGSKA (reference sequence). There are 15 residues in the CDR3. In DNA form, the CDR3 reads TGCGGTGCCGACGGTGGAACGACCGCTTCCTACGAGCAGTACTTC. This translates into CGADGGTTASYEQYF.

This clonotype was seen repeatedly, ten times or more. V gene TRBV20-1 combines with J gene TRBJ2-5, with 7 bases that match TRBD2. CDR1 and CDR2 from the germline V gene are DFQATT and SNEGSKA (reference sequence). Trimming at V came to 1 base and at J to 5 bases, leaving 7 bases not matched to a gene. The length of the CDR3 is 14 residues. CDR3 residues: CSARVGGSRETQYF. CDR3 nucleotide sequence: TGCAGTGCTAGAGTCGGCGGGAGTCGGGAGACCCAGTACTTC.

V usage is TRBV6-5 and J usage is TRBJ2-3; TRBD2 might be the D (6 bases). The CDR3 is 16 amino acids. V dropped 0 bases and J dropped 2 bases, with 12 bases sitting between them. Germline-derived CDR1 and CDR2 are MNHEY and SVGAGI. Here the CDR3 reads CASSYSVADLTDTQYF. In DNA form, the CDR3 reads TGTGCCAGCAGTTACTCCGTAGCGGACCTCACAGATACGCAGTATTTT.

The chain couples TRBV5-4 to TRBJ2-3, with TRBD2 matching 11 bases. The V gene's germline CDR1 is SGHNT and CDR2 YYREEE (reference sequence). The CDR3 contains 15 residues. J gave up 3 bases and V 5 bases, and 5 bases lay outside the gene matches. CDR3 amino acids: CASREASGRTDTQYF. The CDR3, as DNA: TGTGCCAGCAGAGAGGCTAGCGGGAGGACAGATACGCAGTATTTT.

This clonotype was seen at least ten times. The V call is TRBV11-1, the J call TRBJ2-7; 10 bases align to TRBD2. The junction had 7 bases not matched to a gene; V was cut back by 8 bases and J by 3 bases. Germline V gene data show CDR1 as SGHAT and CDR2 as FQDESV (reference sequence). This CDR3 spans 14 amino acids. The CDR3 sequence is CASSRTSGDYEQYF. CDR3 coding DNA: TGTGCCAGCTCCCGGACTAGCGGAGACTACGAGCAGTACTTC.

Ten or more counts support this clonotype. The rearrangement links TRBV30 to TRBJ2-1; D is possibly TRBD1 (6 bases). The CDR3 contains 14 residues. The germline V gene has CDR1 GTSNPN and CDR2 SVGIG (reference sequence). Deletions cut 0 bases from V and 6 bases from J, with 12 bases between. The DNA of the CDR3 is TGTGCCTGGAGTGTATGGGGCAGGGGCAATGAGCAGTTCTTC. Translating gives CAWSVWGRGNEQFF.

This clonotype occurred many times. One junction end disagrees with the germline gene, perhaps due to a read error. The chain links TRBV2 to TRBJ2-7; D is perhaps TRBD1 or TRBD2 (5 bases each). The germline V gene encodes CDR1 SNHLY and CDR2 FYNNEI. The CDR3 sequence is 14 residues long. The CDR3 is CASSGDPPIYGQYF. The CDR3 nucleotides read TGTGCCAGCAGTGGGGACCCCCCTATATACGGGCAGTACTTC.

This clonotype showed up many times. V gene TRBV20-1 combines with J gene TRBJ2-7; 14 nucleotides align to TRBD2. V trimming: 0 bases; J trimming: 1 base; junction bases outside the gene matches: 11. The CDR3 consists of 19 residues. Germline values: CDR1 DFQATT, CDR2 SNEGSKA (reference sequence). In DNA, the CDR3 is TGCAGTGCTAGAGAGATCCCGGGACTAGCGGGAGTTCGGTCCTACGAGCAGTACTTC. This sequence encodes CSAREIPGLAGVRSYEQYF.

This clonotype was detected a few times. V gene TRBV7-3 combines with J gene TRBJ2-1, with a possible D match to TRBD2 (5 bases). The V gene lost 4 bases and the J gene lost 9 bases, with 22 bases spanning the gap. Germline CDR1 and CDR2: SGHTA and FQGTGA. The CDR3 runs to 16 residues. CDR3 bases: TGTGCCAGCAGCTCCCCCGTGGTAGCGCTGTCTGGTGAGCAGTTCTTC. Translating gives CASSSPVVALSGEQFF. The whole variable domain, remainder taken from reference TRBV7-3 and TRBJ2-1, is GAGVSQTPSNKVTEKGKYVELRCDPISGHTALYWYRQSLGQGPEFLIYFQGTGAADDSGLPNDRFFAVRPEGSVSTLKIQRTERGDSAVYLCASSSPVVALSGEQFFGPGTRLTVL.